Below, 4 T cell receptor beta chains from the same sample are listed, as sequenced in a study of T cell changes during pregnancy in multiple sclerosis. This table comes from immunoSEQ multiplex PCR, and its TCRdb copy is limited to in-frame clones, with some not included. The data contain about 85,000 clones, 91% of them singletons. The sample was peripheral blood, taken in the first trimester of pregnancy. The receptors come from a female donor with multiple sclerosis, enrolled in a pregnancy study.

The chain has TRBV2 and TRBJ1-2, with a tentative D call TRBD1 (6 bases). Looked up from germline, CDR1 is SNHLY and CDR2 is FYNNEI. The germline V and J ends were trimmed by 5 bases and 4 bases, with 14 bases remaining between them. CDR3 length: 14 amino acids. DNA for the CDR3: TGTGCCAGCAGTTTCAATACAGGGAGCTATGGCTACACCTTC. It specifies CASSFNTGSYGYTF.

Written as DNA, the CDR3 is TGTGCCAGCAGCTTCCAGACTAGCGGTTTCACAGATACGCAGTATTTT. Residues: CASSFQTSGFTDTQYF. V and J are TRBV7-9 and TRBJ2-3, with TRBD2 matching over 9 bases. The CDR3 contains 16 residues. Germline CDR1 SEHNR, CDR2 FQNEAQ (reference sequence). V shed 3 bases, J shed 2 bases, and the junction held 6 bases outside the gene matches.

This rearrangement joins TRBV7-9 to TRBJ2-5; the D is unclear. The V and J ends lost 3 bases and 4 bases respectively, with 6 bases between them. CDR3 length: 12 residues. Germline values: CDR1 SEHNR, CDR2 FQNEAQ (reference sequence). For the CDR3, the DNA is TGTGCCAGCAGCTTCGGGTCAGAGACCCAGTACTTC. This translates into CASSFGSETQYF.

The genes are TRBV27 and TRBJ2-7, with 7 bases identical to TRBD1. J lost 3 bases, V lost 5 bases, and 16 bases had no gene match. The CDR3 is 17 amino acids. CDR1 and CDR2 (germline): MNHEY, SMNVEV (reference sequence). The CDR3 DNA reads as TGTGCCAGCAGTGAAGGAACAGGGGTAGGTGAGGACTACGAGCAGTACTTC. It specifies CASSEGTGVGEDYEQYF.